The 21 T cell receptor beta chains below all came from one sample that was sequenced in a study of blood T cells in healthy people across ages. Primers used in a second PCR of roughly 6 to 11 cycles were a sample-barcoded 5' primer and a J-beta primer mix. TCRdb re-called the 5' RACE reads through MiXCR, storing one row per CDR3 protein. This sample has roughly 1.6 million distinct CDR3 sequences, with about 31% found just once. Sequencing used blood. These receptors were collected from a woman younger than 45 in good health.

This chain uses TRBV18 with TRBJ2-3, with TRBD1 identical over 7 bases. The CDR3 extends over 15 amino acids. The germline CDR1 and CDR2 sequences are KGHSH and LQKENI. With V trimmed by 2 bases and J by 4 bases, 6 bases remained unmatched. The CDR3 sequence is CASSPRQGIPDTQYF. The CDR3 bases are TGTGCCAGCTCACCAAGACAGGGAATCCCAGATACGCAGTATTTT.

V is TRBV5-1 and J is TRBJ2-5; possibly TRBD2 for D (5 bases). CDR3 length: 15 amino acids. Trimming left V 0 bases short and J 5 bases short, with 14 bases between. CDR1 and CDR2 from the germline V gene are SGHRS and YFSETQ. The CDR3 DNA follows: TGCGCCAGCAGCTTGGCCGGACGGGGTTCTGAGACCCAGTACTTC. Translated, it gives CASSLAGRGSETQYF.

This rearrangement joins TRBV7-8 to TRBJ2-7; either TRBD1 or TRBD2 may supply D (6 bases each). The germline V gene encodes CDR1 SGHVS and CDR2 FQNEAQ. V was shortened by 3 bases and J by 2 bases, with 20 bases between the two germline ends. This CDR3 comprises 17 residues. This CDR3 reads CASSLEGSGTPTYEQYF. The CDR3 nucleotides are TGTGCCAGCAGCTTGGAGGGTTCCGGGACACCAACCTACGAGCAGTACTTC.

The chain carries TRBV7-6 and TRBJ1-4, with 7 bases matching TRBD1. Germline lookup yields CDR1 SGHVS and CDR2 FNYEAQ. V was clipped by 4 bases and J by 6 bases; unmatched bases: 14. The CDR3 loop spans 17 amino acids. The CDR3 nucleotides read TGTGCCAGCAGCTCCCCAGCCGACAGGGAGGTTTATGAAAAACTGTTTTTT. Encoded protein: CASSSPADREVYEKLFF.

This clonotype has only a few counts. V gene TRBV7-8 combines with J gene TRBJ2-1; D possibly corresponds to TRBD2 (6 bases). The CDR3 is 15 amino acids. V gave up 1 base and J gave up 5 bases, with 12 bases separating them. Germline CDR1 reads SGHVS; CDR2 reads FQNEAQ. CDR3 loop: CASSLERRGHNEQFF. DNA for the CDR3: TGTGCCAGCAGCTTAGAGAGGCGGGGACACAATGAGCAGTTCTTC.

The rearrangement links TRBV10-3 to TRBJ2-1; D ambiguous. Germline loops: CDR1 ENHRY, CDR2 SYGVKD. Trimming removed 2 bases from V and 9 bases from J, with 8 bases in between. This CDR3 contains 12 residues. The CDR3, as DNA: TGTGCCATCAGTGAGACAGCCGCTGAGCAGTTCTTC. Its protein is CAISETAAEQFF.

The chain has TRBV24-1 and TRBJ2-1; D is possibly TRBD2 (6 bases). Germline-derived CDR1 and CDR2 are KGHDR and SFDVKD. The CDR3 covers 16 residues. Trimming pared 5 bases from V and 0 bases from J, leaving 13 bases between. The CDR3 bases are TGTGCCACCAGTGCTACCCTAGCGAGCTCCTACAATGAGCAGTTCTTC. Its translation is CATSATLASSYNEQFF.

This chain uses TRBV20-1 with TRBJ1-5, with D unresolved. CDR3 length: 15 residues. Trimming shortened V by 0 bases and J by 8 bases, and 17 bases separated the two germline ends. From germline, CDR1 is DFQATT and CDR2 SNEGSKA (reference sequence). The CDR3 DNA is TGCAGTGCTAGAGATCTCGAGACCTATCAGAAGCCCCAGCATTTT. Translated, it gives CSARDLETYQKPQHF.

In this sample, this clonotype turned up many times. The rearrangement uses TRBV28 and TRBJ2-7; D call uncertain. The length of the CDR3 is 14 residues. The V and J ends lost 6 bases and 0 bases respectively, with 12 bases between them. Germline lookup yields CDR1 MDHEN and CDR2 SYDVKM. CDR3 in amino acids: CASRLSINSYEQYF. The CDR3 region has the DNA TGTGCCAGCAGGCTCTCTATAAACTCCTACGAGCAGTACTTC.

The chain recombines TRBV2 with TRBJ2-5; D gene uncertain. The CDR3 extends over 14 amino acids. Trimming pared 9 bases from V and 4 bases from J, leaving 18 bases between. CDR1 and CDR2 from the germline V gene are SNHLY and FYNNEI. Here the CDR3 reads CARALSLMGETQYF. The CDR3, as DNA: TGTGCCAGAGCCCTCTCGCTCATGGGAGAGACCCAGTACTTC.

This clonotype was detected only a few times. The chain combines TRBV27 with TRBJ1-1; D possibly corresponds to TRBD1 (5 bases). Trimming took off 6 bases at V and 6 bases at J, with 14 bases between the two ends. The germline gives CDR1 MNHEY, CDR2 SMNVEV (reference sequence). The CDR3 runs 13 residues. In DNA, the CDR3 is TGTGCCAGCAGACGTAATAGGGGAGCTGAAGCTTTCTTT. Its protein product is CASRRNRGAEAFF.

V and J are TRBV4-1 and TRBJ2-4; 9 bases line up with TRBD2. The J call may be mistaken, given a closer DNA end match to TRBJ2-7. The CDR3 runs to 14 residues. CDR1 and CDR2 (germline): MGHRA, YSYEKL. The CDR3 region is CASSQVTSGYEQYF. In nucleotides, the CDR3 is TGCGCCAGCAGCCAAGTGACTAGCGGATACGAGCAGTACTTC.

The CDR3 region has the DNA TGTGCCAGCAGTTTTGGACACTCTAATTCACCCCTCCACTTT. It is translated as CASSFGHSNSPLHF. This rearrangement joins TRBV28 to TRBJ1-6, with a possible D match to TRBD1 (5 bases). Between the trimmed V and J ends, which lost 3 bases and 6 bases, there was a span of 9 bases. CDR1 and CDR2 from the germline V gene are MDHEN and SYDVKM. This CDR3 has 14 amino acids.

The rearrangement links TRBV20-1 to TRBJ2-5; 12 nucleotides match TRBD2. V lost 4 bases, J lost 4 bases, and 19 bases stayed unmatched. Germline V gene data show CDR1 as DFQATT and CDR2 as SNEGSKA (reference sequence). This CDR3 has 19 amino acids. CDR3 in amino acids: CSAIRRLWASGGASETQYF. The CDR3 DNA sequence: TGCAGTGCTATCCGACGACTCTGGGCTAGCGGGGGGGCCTCAGAGACCCAGTACTTC.

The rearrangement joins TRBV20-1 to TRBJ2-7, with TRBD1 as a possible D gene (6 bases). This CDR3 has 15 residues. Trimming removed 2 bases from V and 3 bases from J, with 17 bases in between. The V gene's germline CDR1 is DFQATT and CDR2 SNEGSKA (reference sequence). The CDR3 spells CSARPTGNPHYEQYF. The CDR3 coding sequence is TGCAGTGCTAGACCCACAGGGAATCCCCACTACGAGCAGTACTTC.

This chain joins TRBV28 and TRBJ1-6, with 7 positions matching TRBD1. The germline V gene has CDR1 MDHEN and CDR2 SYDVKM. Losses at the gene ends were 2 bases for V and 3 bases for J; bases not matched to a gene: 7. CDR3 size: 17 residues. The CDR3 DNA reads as TGTGCCAGCAGTTTACAGGGACAGCTTCTCTATAATTCACCCCTCCACTTT. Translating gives CASSLQGQLLYNSPLHF.

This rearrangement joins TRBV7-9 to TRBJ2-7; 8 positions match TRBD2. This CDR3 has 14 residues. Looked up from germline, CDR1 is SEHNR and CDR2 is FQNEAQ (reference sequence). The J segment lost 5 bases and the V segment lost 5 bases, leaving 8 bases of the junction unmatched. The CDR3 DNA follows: TGTGCCAGCAGCAGCCAGCGGGAGCTAGACGAGCAGTACTTC. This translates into CASSSQRELDEQYF.

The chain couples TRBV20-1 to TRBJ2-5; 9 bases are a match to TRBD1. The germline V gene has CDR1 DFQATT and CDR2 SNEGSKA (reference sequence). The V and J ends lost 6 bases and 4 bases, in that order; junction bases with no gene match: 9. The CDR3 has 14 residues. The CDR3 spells CSAEPGQGGETQYF. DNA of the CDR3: TGCAGTGCGGAACCGGGACAGGGAGGAGAGACCCAGTACTTC.

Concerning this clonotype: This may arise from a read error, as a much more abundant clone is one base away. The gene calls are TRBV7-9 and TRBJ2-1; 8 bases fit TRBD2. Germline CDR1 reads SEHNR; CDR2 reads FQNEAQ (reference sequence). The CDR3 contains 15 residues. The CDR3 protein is CAGSWEAGAGNEQFF. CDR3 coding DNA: TGTGCCGGCAGCTGGGAAGCGGGAGCTGGCAATGAGCAGTTCTTC.

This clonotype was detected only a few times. The CDR3 protein is CASSSLSSAQHF. CDR3 DNA: TGTGCCAGCAGCTCCCTTTCATCAGCCCAGCATTTT. This rearrangement joins TRBV7-9 to TRBJ1-5; D ambiguous. The CDR3 sequence is 12 residues long. The V gene lost 4 bases and the J gene lost 11 bases, with 12 bases spanning the gap. Germline V lookup: CDR1 SEHNR, CDR2 FQNEAQ (reference sequence).

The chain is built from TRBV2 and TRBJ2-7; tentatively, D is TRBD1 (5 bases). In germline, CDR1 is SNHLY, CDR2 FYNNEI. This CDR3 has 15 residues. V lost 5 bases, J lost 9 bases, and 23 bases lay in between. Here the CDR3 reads CASSPIRQGNYGQYF. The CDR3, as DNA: TGTGCCAGCAGTCCCATCCGGCAGGGTAACTATGGGCAGTACTTC. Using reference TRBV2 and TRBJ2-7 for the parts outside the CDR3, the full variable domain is EPEVTQTPSHQVTQMGQEVILRCVPISNHLYFYWYRQILGQKVEFLVSFYNNEISEKSEIFDDQFSVERPDGSNFTLKIRSTKLEDSAMYFCASSPIRQGNYGQYFGPGTRLTVT.